This T cell receptor beta chain originates from a study of glioma-infiltrating T cells after dendritic cell vaccination. Study information: Patients had newly diagnosed or recurrent glioblastoma and received dendritic cell vaccines. The vaccine used monocyte-derived dendritic cells pulsed overnight with autologous tumor lysate.

This CDR3 is built from 16 residues. Trimming at V came to 5 bases and at J to 6 bases, leaving 12 bases not matched to a gene. Looked up from germline, CDR1 is SQVTM and CDR2 is ANQGSEA. The PCR used 60 V beta and 13 J beta primers. Data came from immunoSEQ multiplex PCR; TCRdb stores just in-frame clones and leaves some out. The repertoire holds 70,000 to 95,000 clones, with 87% as singletons. Time point given: after dendritic cell vaccination, including at tumor progression/relapse. None of the glioblastoma patients had an isocitrate dehydrogenase mutation. V and J are TRBV29-1 and TRBJ2-2; 10 bases line up with TRBD2. The sequence derives from a human donor with glioblastoma. The starting material was blood, obtained after dendritic cell vaccination. In DNA form, the CDR3 reads TGCAGCGTTAGTGTGTATAGCGGGAGGCGGTCCGGGGAGCTGTTTTTT. Residues: CSVSVYSGRRSGELFF.